This is a list of T cell receptor beta chains from one sample in a study of T cell repertoires in cytomegalovirus infection. These receptors' antigens are unknown. TCRdb reprocessed the reads with MiXCR, giving one entry per CDR3 protein. The repertoire holds roughly 310,000 distinct CDR3 sequences, almost 30% seen once, with 20% in the top ten. Source: cultured PBMCs, taken from culture after CMV antigen stimulation. All receptors come from a human donor in good health (CMV status not recorded). Some clones in this sample may be carry-over from other donors' samples. CDR3s include the opening cysteine and the closing phenylalanine or tryptophan. Fields, in order: clone size, V gene, D gene, J gene, CDR3 protein, CDR3 DNA. D genes are given only for firm matches. Rows may omit the clone size; those that give it use once, few, many or a size class.

>few|TRBV18|.|TRBJ2-7
CASSPSAPDRAFYEQYF
TGTGCCAGCTCACCATCGGCTCCGGACCGTGCCTTCTACGAGCAGTACTTC
>few|TRBV25-1|.|TRBJ2-3
CASGTQATDTQYF
TGTGCCAGCGGGACGCAGGCCACAGATACGCAGTATTTT
>.|TRBV5-1|TRBD1|TRBJ1-1
CASSLQGARLGTEAFF
TGCGCCAGCAGCTTACAGGGGGCAAGGTTGGGAACTGAAGCTTTCTTT
>.|TRBV7-9|.|TRBJ2-1
CASSRGKSSYNEQFF
TGTGCCAGCAGCCGCGGGAAAAGCTCCTACAATGAGCAGTTCTTC
>.|TRBV7-3|.|TRBJ2-1
CASSLNSFNEQFF
TGTGCCAGCAGCTTAAACAGTTTTAATGAGCAGTTCTTC
>once|TRBV12-3/TRBV12-4|.|TRBJ1-2
CASSFLGGAGGYTF
TGTGCCAGCAGTTTCCTTGGGGGAGCGGGTGGCTACACCTTC
>.|TRBV11-2|.|TRBJ1-1
CASSTLLRGGTEAFF
TGTGCCAGCAGCACCCTTCTCAGGGGAGGCACTGAAGCTTTCTTT
>once|TRBV3-1|.|TRBJ1-1
CASSPLMGADTEAFF
TGTGCCAGCAGCCCCCTCATGGGGGCGGACACTGAAGCTTTCTTT
>.|TRBV15|.|TRBJ1-1
CATSREQGSTEAFF
TGTGCCACCAGCAGGGAACAGGGATCCACTGAAGCTTTCTTT
>once|TRBV6-2/TRBV6-3|.|TRBJ1-6
CASSFFGPENSPLHF
TGTGCCAGCAGTTTCTTCGGGCCTGAAAATTCACCCCTCCACTTT
>few|TRBV6-5|.|TRBJ1-4
CASSYSRGGDGTNEKLFF
TGTGCCAGCAGTTACTCGAGGGGGGGGGATGGAACTAATGAAAAACTGTTTTTT
>many|TRBV7-2|TRBD1|TRBJ2-2
CASMGQAGTGELFF
TGTGCCAGCATGGGACAGGCGGGCACCGGGGAGCTGTTTTTT
>few|TRBV20-1|TRBD1|TRBJ2-6
CSARVDRAFASGANVLTF
TGCAGTGCTAGAGTCGACAGGGCTTTTGCGTCAGGGGCCAACGTCCTGACTTTC
>.|TRBV11-2|TRBD2|TRBJ2-5
CASSPWSGGGQETQYF
TGTGCCAGCAGCCCCTGGAGCGGGGGGGGCCAAGAGACCCAGTACTTC
>few|TRBV6-1|TRBD2|TRBJ2-1
CASSGLAGEATYNEQFF
TGTGCCAGCAGTGGACTAGCGGGAGAGGCCACCTACAATGAGCAGTTCTTC
>.|TRBV6-6|TRBD2|TRBJ2-7
CASSYDSPKAGPYEQYF
TGTGCCAGCAGTTACGACAGTCCAAAAGCGGGGCCCTACGAGCAGTACTTC
>.|TRBV7-9|TRBD2|TRBJ2-3
CASSLGGSADTQYF
TGTGCCAGCAGCTTGGGGGGGAGCGCAGATACGCAGTATTTT
>.|TRBV5-1|TRBD1|TRBJ2-1
CASSLQGLSYNEQFF
TGCGCCAGCAGCTTACAGGGGCTCTCCTACAATGAGCAGTTCTTC
>.|TRBV12-3/TRBV12-4|.|TRBJ1-1
CASRSLMTWDTEAFF
TGTGCCAGCAGGTCTCTGATGACCTGGGACACTGAAGCTTTCTTT
>.|TRBV11-2|TRBD1|TRBJ2-1
CASSSLRGQVVNEQFF
TGTGCCAGCAGCTCTTTACGGGGACAGGTAGTCAATGAGCAGTTCTTC
>.|TRBV15|.|TRBJ1-6
CATSPPGRPNNSPLHF
TGTGCCACCAGCCCTCCGGGACGGCCGAATAATTCACCCCTCCACTTT
>.|TRBV12-3/TRBV12-4|.|TRBJ1-2
CASSLRDTTLNGYTF
TGTGCCAGCAGTTTACGGGACACGACCTTGAACGGCTACACCTTC
>.|TRBV6-1|.|TRBJ1-4
CASRLIREREKLFF
TGTGCCAGCAGACTTATTCGGGAGAGGGAAAAACTGTTTTTT
>once|TRBV2|TRBD1|TRBJ1-1
CASGGQGNTEAFF
TGTGCCAGCGGGGGACAGGGGAACACTGAAGCTTTCTTT
>.|TRBV7-2|.|TRBJ1-1
CASSLGDLIMNTEAFF
TGTGCCAGCAGCTTAGGAGATCTGATTATGAACACTGAAGCTTTCTTT
>.|TRBV15|.|TRBJ2-4
CATSSLWSFDKNIQYF
TGTGCCACCAGCAGTCTATGGTCCTTTGACAAAAACATTCAGTACTTC
>.|TRBV19|.|TRBJ2-2
CASTLSLAEGTGELFF
TGTGCCAGTACTCTGTCCCTAGCAGAGGGCACCGGGGAGCTGTTTTTT